The 17 T cell receptor beta chains below were found in one sample sequenced in a study of T cell changes during pregnancy in multiple sclerosis. Data came from immunoSEQ multiplex PCR; TCRdb stores just in-frame clones and leaves some out. The table includes about 22,000 clones, roughly nine tenths detected once. The sequenced sample was CD4+ T cells from peripheral blood mononuclear cells, obtained after pregnancy. Receptors originate from a female donor in good health, enrolled as a control in a pregnancy study.

The CDR3 spells CASSLVAYNEQFF. The CDR3 nucleotides are TGTGCCAGCAGCTTAGTAGCCTACAATGAGCAGTTCTTC. The chain links TRBV7-2 to TRBJ2-1; D call uncertain. The CDR3 length is 13 residues. CDR1 is SGHTA and CDR2 is FQGNSA in the germline V gene. V was pared by 1 base and J by 2 bases, with 3 bases between.

The chain couples TRBV2 to TRBJ2-3; 11 nucleotides agree with TRBD1. Germline V lookup: CDR1 SNHLY, CDR2 FYNNEI. This CDR3 region has 15 residues. With 4 bases clipped from V and 3 bases from J, the junction kept 3 bases outside the gene matches. CDR3 sequence reads: CASSGGQGATDTQYF. In DNA form, the CDR3 reads TGTGCCAGCAGTGGTGGACAGGGGGCAACAGATACGCAGTATTTT.

The table lists this clone with a few counts. The V call is TRBV2, the J call TRBJ2-5, with a tentative D call TRBD2 (5 bases). The CDR3 extends over 13 amino acids. V gave up 6 bases and J gave up 5 bases, with 13 bases separating them. CDR1 SNHLY and CDR2 FYNNEI come from the germline V gene. The CDR3 spells CASRRVLGETQYF. The CDR3 DNA is TGTGCCAGCAGGCGGGTGCTGGGGGAGACCCAGTACTTC.

V and J are TRBV7-8 and TRBJ1-2; possible D gene TRBD1, 6 bases. The CDR3 spans 13 residues. CDR1 and CDR2 from the germline V gene are SGHVS and FQNEAQ. Trimming stripped 1 base from V and 7 bases from J, with 10 bases between. CDR3 coding DNA: TGTGCCAGCAGCTTAGGGGGGCCAGTTGGCTACACCTTC. This gives the protein CASSLGGPVGYTF.

The chain combines TRBV29-1 with TRBJ2-3, with D possibly being TRBD2 (6 bases). The V gene's germline CDR1 is SQVTM and CDR2 ANQGSEA. This CDR3 has 13 residues. The germline V and J ends were trimmed by 4 bases and 3 bases, with 11 bases remaining between them. Here the CDR3 DNA reads TGCAGCGTTGTTGGCGGGATGACAGATACGCAGTATTTT. It specifies CSVVGGMTDTQYF.

This chain links TRBV27 with TRBJ2-3, with TRBD1 as a possible D gene (5 bases). This CDR3 has 19 residues. Germline V CDR1 and CDR2: MNHEY, SMNVEV (reference sequence). The ends were cut back, 3 bases at V and 0 bases at J, with 22 bases in the middle. CDR3 DNA sequence: TGTGCCAGCAGTTTGTGGGGCCTTGCTACAGCCGCTAGCACAGATACGCAGTATTTT. Amino acids: CASSLWGLATAASTDTQYF.

The genes are TRBV6-4 and TRBJ2-2; D is ambiguous. V dropped 4 bases and J dropped 6 bases, with 12 bases sitting between them. This CDR3 is built from 14 residues. The V gene's germline CDR1 is MRHNA and CDR2 SNTAGT. The CDR3 spells CASSASMESGELFF. As DNA, the CDR3 is TGTGCCAGCAGTGCCTCAATGGAGTCCGGGGAGCTGTTTTTT.

CDR3 DNA: TGTGCCAGCAGTTACTCCGGACAGCCTTATGGCTACACCTTC. This sequence encodes CASSYSGQPYGYTF. The V call is TRBV6-5, the J call TRBJ1-2; the D gene is possibly TRBD1 (6 bases). In germline, CDR1 is MNHEY, CDR2 SVGAGI. Trimming cost V 0 bases and J 5 bases, with 10 bases left between them. The CDR3 length is 14 residues.

This chain connects TRBV27 to TRBJ1-2, with D tentatively TRBD1 (5 bases). The CDR3 sequence is 19 residues long. Trimming pared 2 bases from V and 4 bases from J, leaving 26 bases between. The germline gives CDR1 MNHEY, CDR2 SMNVEV (reference sequence). The CDR3 DNA is TGTGCCAGCAGTTTACGGCGTACAGGCCGAAGTGGGGAAGCCTATGGCTACACCTTC. Its protein is CASSLRRTGRSGEAYGYTF.

The rearrangement joins TRBV5-4 to TRBJ2-7; 9 bases are a match to TRBD2. In germline, CDR1 is SGHNT, CDR2 YYREEE (reference sequence). With 4 bases clipped from V and 7 bases from J, the junction kept 12 bases outside the gene matches. This CDR3 comprises 15 residues. CDR3 protein: CASSERAGGYREQYF. Here the CDR3 DNA reads TGTGCCAGCAGCGAGAGGGCGGGGGGGTATCGGGAGCAGTACTTC. Complete variable domain (other parts from reference TRBV5-4 and TRBJ2-7): ETGVTQSPTHLIKTRGQQVTLRCSSQSGHNTVSWYQQALGQGPQFIFQYYREEENGRGNFPPRFSGLQFPNYSSELNVNALELDDSALYLCASSERAGGYREQYFGPGTRLTVT.

This clone occurred once. J is TRBJ2-7 and V is TRBV7-2; 8 bases fit TRBD2. This CDR3 contains 15 residues. V lost 2 bases and J lost 4; bases outside the gene matches: 7. Germline CDR1 is SGHTA and CDR2 is FQGNSA. The CDR3 bases are TGTGCCAGCAGCTTATCACTAGCGGACTTGTACGAGCAGTACTTC. This sequence encodes CASSLSLADLYEQYF.

J is TRBJ2-3 and V is TRBV9, with D perhaps matching TRBD2 (6 bases). With 3 bases removed from V and 2 bases from J, the gap between germline ends came to 13 bases. The CDR3 loop spans 15 amino acids. Germline lookup yields CDR1 SGDLS and CDR2 YYNGEE. In DNA, the CDR3 is TGTGCCAGCAGCGAGGGACTCCTAGTCACAGATACGCAGTATTTT. Protein sequence: CASSEGLLVTDTQYF.

In its sample, this clone was seen a few times. The rearrangement uses TRBV19 and TRBJ1-3, with a possible D match to TRBD1 (5 bases). Germline CDR1 LNHDA, CDR2 SQIVND (reference sequence). There are 16 residues in the CDR3. Trimming removed 5 bases from V and 0 bases from J, with 14 bases in between. The CDR3 sequence: CASSPPGESSGNTIYF. The CDR3 DNA reads as TGTGCCAGTAGTCCTCCGGGGGAGAGCTCTGGAAACACCATATATTTT.

V is TRBV18 and J is TRBJ1-2; D is perhaps TRBD1 (6 bases). Germline CDR1 is KGHSH and CDR2 is LQKENI. V lost 5 bases and J 6 bases, leaving 7 bases between the germline ends. The CDR3 consists of 11 residues. CDR3 nucleotides: TGTGCCAGCTCAGCAGGGGATGGCTACACCTTC. Translated: CASSAGDGYTF.

The V and J genes are TRBV7-2 and TRBJ1-1; D might be TRBD1 (5 bases). The CDR3 has 13 residues. The V gene's germline CDR1 is SGHTA and CDR2 FQGNSA. Trimming took 5 bases from V and 11 from J, leaving 18 bases between them. The CDR3 DNA reads TGTGCCAGCAGCCTCCGGGGGTCGAGTTTGGCTTTCTTT. This sequence encodes CASSLRGSSLAFF.

The chain recombines TRBV27 with TRBJ1-1; 8 bases line up with TRBD1. In germline, CDR1 is MNHEY, CDR2 SMNVEV (reference sequence). The CDR3 has 15 amino acids. J lost 1 base, V lost 6 bases, and 7 bases had no gene match. CDR3 in amino acids: CASRAYRGKNTEAFF. CDR3 nucleotides: TGTGCCAGCAGGGCTTACAGGGGGAAGAACACTGAAGCTTTCTTT.

The chain has TRBV4-2 and TRBJ2-3; no reliable D call. Germline-derived CDR1 and CDR2 are LGHNA and YNFKEQ. V was clipped by 0 bases and J by 0 bases, with 10 bases between them. CDR3 length equals 16 residues. The CDR3, as DNA: TGTGCCAGCAGCCAAGAAGTCTTTACTAGCACAGATACGCAGTATTTT. This encodes CASSQEVFTSTDTQYF.